One sample yielded the 16 T cell receptor beta chains listed below, sequenced in a study of cytomegalovirus exposure and HLA in healthy donors. Use of 60 Vbeta and 13 Jbeta primers characterized the PCR. The repertoire was sequenced with immunoSEQ multiplex PCR; TCRdb's copy has only in-frame clones and lacks some. The data show 85,000 or so clones, and the top ten clones hold around 1.1%. The sequencing sample was made of PBMCs. The receptors stem from a woman aged 25 to 39 in good health and CMV-seronegative.

The V call is TRBV19, the J call TRBJ2-1, with D possibly matching TRBD1 (6 bases). Germline V gives CDR1 LNHDA, CDR2 SQIVND (reference sequence). CDR3 size: 14 residues. Trimming removed 5 bases at V and 5 bases at J, with 13 bases between. CDR3: CASSLGQSDNEQFF. DNA of the CDR3: TGTGCCAGTAGTCTCGGACAGTCCGACAATGAGCAGTTCTTC.

The chain has TRBV6-6 and TRBJ2-3, with TRBD2 matching 7 bases. After removal of 7 bases from V and 2 bases from J, the junction contained 12 bases not matched to a gene. The length of the CDR3 is 16 residues. CDR1 is MNHNY, CDR2 SVGAGI, per germline (reference sequence). The CDR3 coding sequence is TGTGCCAGCAACCTATGGGGAGGGGAGAACACAGATACGCAGTATTTT. Its translation is CASNLWGGENTDTQYF.

The rearrangement joins TRBV4-2 to TRBJ1-1, with 7 bases aligning to TRBD1. The CDR3 runs 13 residues. The V gene's germline CDR1 is LGHNA and CDR2 YNFKEQ. V lost 7 bases, J lost 5 bases, and 7 bases stayed unmatched. The CDR3 region has the DNA TGTGCCAGCATCCGGACAGGTGAGACTGAAGCTTTCTTT. This codes for CASIRTGETEAFF.

This rearrangement joins TRBV7-2 to TRBJ2-7; D unresolved. Per the germline V gene, CDR1 is SGHTA and CDR2 is FQGNSA. The CDR3 has 14 residues. V lost 2 bases to trimming and J lost 3 bases, with 11 bases between them. The CDR3 loop is CASSLTAPDYEQYF. CDR3 in DNA: TGTGCCAGCAGCTTAACAGCTCCTGACTACGAGCAGTACTTC.

The chain joins TRBV5-1 to TRBJ2-6; D remains ambiguous. The CDR3 is 14 residues long. Germline V gives CDR1 SGHRS, CDR2 YFSETQ. V was cut by 1 base and J by 4 bases, with 6 bases left in between. The CDR3 region has the DNA TGCGCCAGCAGCTTGAGCGAGGGGGCCAACGTCCTGACTTTC. This translates into CASSLSEGANVLTF. The whole variable domain, remainder taken from reference TRBV5-1 and TRBJ2-6, is KAGVTQTPRYLIKTRGQQVTLSCSPISGHRSVSWYQQTPGQGLQFLFEYFSETQRNKGNFPGRFSGRQFSNSRSEMNVSTLELGDSALYLCASSLSEGANVLTFGAGSRLTVL.

The chain links TRBV2 to TRBJ2-2, with D hard to call. Trimming shortened V by 6 bases and J by 5 bases, and 7 bases separated the two germline ends. CDR3 length equals 12 residues. Germline V CDR1 and CDR2: SNHLY, FYNNEI. The CDR3 is CASRIETGELFF. CDR3 nucleotide sequence: TGTGCCAGCAGAATCGAGACCGGGGAGCTGTTTTTT.

The V and J genes are TRBV5-1 and TRBJ2-5; 7 positions agree with TRBD2. Germline V CDR1 and CDR2: SGHRS, YFSETQ. V was clipped by 1 base and J by 3 bases; unmatched bases: 6. This CDR3 contains 15 residues. CDR3 in amino acids: CASSLFGGGEETQYF. The DNA for the CDR3 is TGCGCCAGCAGCTTGTTTGGGGGGGGAGAAGAGACCCAGTACTTC.

The gene calls are TRBV7-8 and TRBJ1-1; 7 bases match TRBD1. The CDR3 has 13 residues. Unmatched junction bases numbered 8, after V lost 1 base and J lost 12 bases. Per germline, CDR1 SGHVS and CDR2 FQNEAQ. The CDR3 DNA is TGTGCCAGCAGCTTAGGCCAGGGGGGAAAGACTTTCTTT. Translating gives CASSLGQGGKTFF.

In DNA, the CDR3 is TGTGCCTGGAGTCCCCTCGACATTACCTATGGCTACACCTTC. This codes for CAWSPLDITYGYTF. The chain is built from TRBV30 and TRBJ1-2; D is unclear. The CDR3 loop spans 14 amino acids. Trimming removed 2 bases from V and 4 bases from J, with 14 bases in between. Germline loops: CDR1 GTSNPN, CDR2 SVGIG (reference sequence).

The J gene is TRBJ2-7, the V gene TRBV5-1; TRBD2 matches at 7 bases. Trimming at V came to 3 bases and at J to 9 bases, leaving 12 bases not matched to a gene. CDR3 length equals 14 residues. Germline loops: CDR1 SGHRS, CDR2 YFSETQ. CDR3 coding DNA: TGCGCCAGCAGCTCCGCCCTGGGGGGGGACGGGCAGTACTTC. As protein: CASSSALGGDGQYF.

CDR3 sequence: CASSLEVGRRHEQYF. CDR3 bases: TGTGCCAGCAGCTTAGAGGTCGGGAGGAGGCACGAGCAGTACTTC. This rearrangement joins TRBV11-1 to TRBJ2-7, with 7 bases matching TRBD2. Germline V gene data show CDR1 as SGHAT and CDR2 as FQDESV (reference sequence). The length of the CDR3 is 15 residues. J was trimmed by 5 bases and V by 1 base; bases with no gene match: 8.

The CDR3 is CASSLGGVRQPQHF. CDR3 nucleotides: TGTGCCAGCAGCTTGGGGGGGGTACGGCAGCCCCAGCATTTT. The genes are TRBV5-4 and TRBJ1-5; TRBD1 might be the D (5 bases). The CDR3 length is 14 residues. CDR1 is SGHNT, CDR2 YYREEE, per germline (reference sequence). Trimming stripped 0 bases from V and 7 bases from J, with 11 bases between.

The rearrangement uses TRBV4-2 and TRBJ1-5; TRBD1 matches at 7 bases. The CDR3 totals 14 residues. Germline trimming cut 4 bases from V and 3 bases from J; bases unmatched to any gene: 3. The germline gives CDR1 LGHNA, CDR2 YNFKEQ. DNA of the CDR3: TGTGCCAGCAGCCCTACAGGGGACAATCAGCCCCAGCATTTT. This gives the protein CASSPTGDNQPQHF.

The V and J genes are TRBV27 and TRBJ2-7, with TRBD2 matching 8 bases. Looked up from germline, CDR1 is MNHEY and CDR2 is SMNVEV (reference sequence). The CDR3 runs to 17 residues. J lost 5 bases, V lost 6 bases, and 18 bases had no gene match. CDR3 in amino acids: CASSFKGLGGRFHEQYF. The CDR3, as DNA: TGTGCCAGCAGCTTTAAGGGTTTGGGCGGGAGGTTCCACGAGCAGTACTTC.

Points on this clone: This sample also contains other DNA sequences that code for the same CDR3. The chain couples TRBV9 to TRBJ2-1; no clear D. Germline V lookup: CDR1 SGDLS, CDR2 YYNGEE. CDR3 length equals 15 residues. Trimming took 0 bases from V and 0 from J, leaving 7 bases between them. CDR3 DNA sequence: TGTGCCAGCAGCGTAGGCGCGAGCTCCTACAATGAGCAGTTCTTC. Translated, it gives CASSVGASSYNEQFF.

This chain uses TRBV6-5 with TRBJ2-1, with a tentative D call TRBD2 (7 bases). V lost 11 bases and J lost 7, with 21 bases in between. CDR1 is MNHEY and CDR2 is SVGAGI in the germline V gene. The CDR3 has 14 residues. The CDR3 DNA is TGTGCCGGGGAGGGGGGGAGGAGGAGGAATGAGCAGTTCTTC. Amino acids: CAGEGGRRRNEQFF.